A selection of T cell receptor beta chains follows, all from one sample in a study of shared clonotypes between healthy human individuals. Only in-frame clones appear in the TCRdb table, and some are missing; sequencing was by immunoSEQ multiplex PCR. In the table there are about 1.9 million clones, approximately 92% of which are singletons. Sequencing was performed on naive CD8+ T cells from PBMCs. Receptor source: a man between 18 and 29 years old in good health. Some clones in this sample may be carry-over from other donors' samples. Both conserved end residues are part of each CDR3. Each record gives: J gene, V gene, D gene, CDR3 DNA, CDR3 protein. The D gene is left open where the match is weak.

>TRBJ2-2|TRBV19|NA
TGTGCCAGTAGTGGGCTAGCCTTAGCCTTTATAGGGTCCACCGGGGAGCTGTTTTTT
CASSGLALAFIGSTGELFF
>TRBJ2-5|TRBV30|NA
TGTGCCTGGAGTAAGGGACGCTCACAAGAGACCCAGTACTTC
CAWSKGRSQETQYF
>TRBJ2-7|TRBV6-5|TRBD1
TGTGCCAGCAGTACCTGGACAGGGCTCTACGAGCAGTACTTC
CASSTWTGLYEQYF
>TRBJ2-7|TRBV7-9|NA
TGTGCCAGCAGCGGAGAGGACTCCTACGAGCAGTACTTC
CASSGEDSYEQYF
>TRBJ1-5|TRBV6-4|NA
TGTGCCAGCAGTGACAACAGGGTGACGGGGTATAGCAATCAGCCCCAGCATTTT
CASSDNRVTGYSNQPQHF
>TRBJ1-4|TRBV5-1|NA
TGCGCCAGCAGCTCTCCGGCGGTCGGGAATACTAATGAAAAACTGTTTTTT
CASSSPAVGNTNEKLFF
>TRBJ1-5|TRBV21-1|NA
TGTGCCAGCAGACAGGGGGCTAAGGAACAGCCCCAGCATTTT
CASRQGAKEQPQHF
>TRBJ1-1|TRBV7-9|NA
TGTGCCAGCAGCCCGAAGGAACCCACCTGGACAGCTTTCTTT
CASSPKEPTWTAFF
>TRBJ2-6|TRBV4-1|NA
TGCGCCAGCAGCCAAGACGATAGCGGTAGCTCTGGGGCCAACGTCCTGACTTTC
CASSQDDSGSSGANVLTF
>TRBJ2-1|TRBV6-4|NA
TGTGCCAGCAGTGACTTTCCCGGGACACCTTACAATGAGCAGTTCTTC
CASSDFPGTPYNEQFF
>TRBJ1-4|TRBV10-2|NA
TGCGCCAGCAGTCCGGACCCGGGGACTAATGAAAAACTGTTTTTT
CASSPDPGTNEKLFF
>TRBJ1-5|TRBV6-1|NA
TGTGCCAGCAGTGAAGCTAGAGCATCTTATAGCAATCAGCCCCAGCATTTT
CASSEARASYSNQPQHF
>TRBJ2-2|TRBV7-3|TRBD1
TGTGCCAGCAGCTCCTCGGGACAGTTGACCGGGGAGCTGTTTTTT
CASSSSGQLTGELFF
>TRBJ2-3|TRBV7-6|TRBD1
TGTGCCAGCAGCCAGGGACAGGGTCGGACAGATACGCAGTATTTT
CASSQGQGRTDTQYF
>TRBJ2-1|TRBV27|TRBD2
TGTGCCAGCAGTCCCTACCCAGCGGGAGGGTTCAATGAGCAGTTCTTC
CASSPYPAGGFNEQFF
>TRBJ2-4|TRBV6-6|TRBD2
TGTGCCAGCAGTCAGGGCGGACTAGCGGTGAGCAACATTCAGTACTTC
CASSQGGLAVSNIQYF
>TRBJ1-2|TRBV5-1|TRBD1
TGCGCCAGCAGCCCAAGAGGGACAGGGGATGTTGGCTACACCTTC
CASSPRGTGDVGYTF
>TRBJ2-1|TRBV11-3|NA
TGTGCCAGCAGCCCCCCTGGAGTTACCTACAATGAGCAGTTCTTC
CASSPPGVTYNEQFF
>TRBJ2-7|TRBV25-1|NA
TGTGCCGGCAGGGGGGACAGACTCTACGAGCAGTACTTC
CAGRGDRLYEQYF
>TRBJ1-1|TRBV19|TRBD1
TGTGCCAGTAGTATAGCAGGACAGGGGATGAACACTGAAGCTTTCTTT
CASSIAGQGMNTEAFF
>TRBJ2-5|TRBV2|NA
TGTGCCAGCAGAGGTCGGACGGCCCAAGAGACCCAGTACTTC
CASRGRTAQETQYF
>TRBJ1-1|TRBV18|TRBD1
TGTGCCAGCTCACCGCGGGGACAGAGCCCTGAAGCTTTCTTT
CASSPRGQSPEAFF
>TRBJ1-4|TRBV11-2|NA
TGTGCCAGCAGCTTAGGCCCAGGGAAGAAGGATGAAAAACTGTTTTTT
CASSLGPGKKDEKLFF
>TRBJ2-5|TRBV5-8|NA
TGTGCCAGCAGCTTGGGTGCAGGCTGGGAGACCCAGTACTTC
CASSLGAGWETQYF